This T cell receptor (beta chain) was identified in a study of blood T cell repertoires in COVID-19. CDR1 is GTSNPN, CDR2 SVGIG, per germline (reference sequence). CDR3 length: 15 amino acids. Between the trimmed V and J ends, which lost 4 bases and 2 bases, there was a span of 16 bases. Profiling relied on immunoSEQ multiplex PCR, and the TCRdb table lists in-frame clones only, not all of them. The table records about 270,000 clones, approximately 89% of them present only once. Participants had their cohort set by participant-reported clinical history. The sequenced material came from PBMCs or T cells enriched from blood (not recorded which). The source of this sequence is a woman aged 18-35 years who had recovered from COVID-19. The chain links TRBV30 to TRBJ2-3, with D perhaps matching TRBD2 (6 bases). In nucleotides, the CDR3 is TGTGCCTGGACCCTTGGGACTGGCAACACAGATACGCAGTATTTT. This translates into CAWTLGTGNTDTQYF.